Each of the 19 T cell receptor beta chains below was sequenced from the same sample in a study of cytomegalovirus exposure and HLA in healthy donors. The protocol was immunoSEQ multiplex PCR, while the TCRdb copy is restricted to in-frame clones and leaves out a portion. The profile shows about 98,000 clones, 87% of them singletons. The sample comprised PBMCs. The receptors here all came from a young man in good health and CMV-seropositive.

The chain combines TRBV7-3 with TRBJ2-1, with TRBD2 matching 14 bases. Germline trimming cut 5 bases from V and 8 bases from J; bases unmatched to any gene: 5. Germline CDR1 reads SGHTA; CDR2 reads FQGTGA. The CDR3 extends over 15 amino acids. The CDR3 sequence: CASSPQTSGRDEQFF. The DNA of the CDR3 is TGTGCCAGCAGCCCGCAGACTAGCGGGAGGGATGAGCAGTTCTTC.

Here the CDR3 DNA reads TGTGCCAGCAGCTTAGTGGCGGGCCGGTCCACAGATACGCAGTATTTT. Its protein is CASSLVAGRSTDTQYF. V is TRBV11-2 and J is TRBJ2-3; maybe TRBD2 (5 bases). The CDR3 has 16 amino acids. From germline, CDR1 is SGHAT and CDR2 FQNNGV. With 1 base removed from V and 2 bases from J, the gap between germline ends came to 13 bases.

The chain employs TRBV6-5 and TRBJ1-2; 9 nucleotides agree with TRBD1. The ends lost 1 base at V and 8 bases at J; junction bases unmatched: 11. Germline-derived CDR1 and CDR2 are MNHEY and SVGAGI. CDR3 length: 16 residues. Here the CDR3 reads CASSYYGTGKGYGYTF. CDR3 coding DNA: TGTGCCAGCAGTTACTACGGGACAGGGAAAGGGTACGGCTACACCTTC.

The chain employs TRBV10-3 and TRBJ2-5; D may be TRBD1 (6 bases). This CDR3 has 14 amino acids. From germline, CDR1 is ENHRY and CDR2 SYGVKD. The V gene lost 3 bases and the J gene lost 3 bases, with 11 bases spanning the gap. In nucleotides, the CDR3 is TGTGCCATCAGTGACAGGGGTAATGAAGAGACCCAGTACTTC. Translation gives CAISDRGNEETQYF.

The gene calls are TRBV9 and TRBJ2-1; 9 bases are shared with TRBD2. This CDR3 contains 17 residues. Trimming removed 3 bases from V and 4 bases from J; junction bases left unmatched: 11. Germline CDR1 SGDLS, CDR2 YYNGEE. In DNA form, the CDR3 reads TGTGCCAGCAGCGGTTCTAGGGGGACTAGCCGGTACAATGAGCAGTTCTTC. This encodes CASSGSRGTSRYNEQFF.

The CDR3 bases are TGCGCCAGCAGCTTGACAGGGGGCACTGAAGCTTTCTTT. Protein: CASSLTGGTEAFF. This rearrangement joins TRBV5-1 to TRBJ1-1; 8 bases agree with TRBD1. The CDR3 is 13 residues long. CDR1 is SGHRS, CDR2 YFSETQ, per germline. V lost 1 base, J lost 4 bases, and 0 bases stayed unmatched.

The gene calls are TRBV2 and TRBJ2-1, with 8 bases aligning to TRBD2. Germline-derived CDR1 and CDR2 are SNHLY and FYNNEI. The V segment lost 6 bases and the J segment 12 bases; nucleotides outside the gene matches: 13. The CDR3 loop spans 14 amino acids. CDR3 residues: CASRLGTGLEVQFF. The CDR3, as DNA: TGTGCCAGCAGACTGGGGACGGGACTAGAGGTGCAGTTCTTC. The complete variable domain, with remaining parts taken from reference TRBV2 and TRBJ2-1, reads EPEVTQTPSHQVTQMGQEVILRCVPISNHLYFYWYRQILGQKVEFLVSFYNNEISEKSEIFDDQFSVERPDGSNFTLKIRSTKLEDSAMYFCASRLGTGLEVQFFGPGTRLTVL.

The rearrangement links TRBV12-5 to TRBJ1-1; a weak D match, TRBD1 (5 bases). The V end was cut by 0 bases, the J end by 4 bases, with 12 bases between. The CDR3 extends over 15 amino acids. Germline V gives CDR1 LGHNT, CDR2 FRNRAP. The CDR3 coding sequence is TGTGCTAGTGGTTTGGTTCCGGGGGGGGGCACTGAAGCTTTCTTT. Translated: CASGLVPGGGTEAFF.

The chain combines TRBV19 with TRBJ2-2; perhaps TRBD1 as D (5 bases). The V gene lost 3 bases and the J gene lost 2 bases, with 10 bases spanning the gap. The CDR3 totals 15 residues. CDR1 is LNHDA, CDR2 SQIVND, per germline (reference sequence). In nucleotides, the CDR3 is TGTGCCAGTAGTATGAGTGGGGCCAACACCGGGGAGCTGTTTTTT. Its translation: CASSMSGANTGELFF. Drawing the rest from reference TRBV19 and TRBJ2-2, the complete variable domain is DGGITQSPKYLFRKEGQNVTLSCEQNLNHDAMYWYRQDPGQGLRLIYYSQIVNDFQKGDIAEGYSVSREKKESFPLTVTSAQKNPTAFYLCASSMSGANTGELFFGEGSRLTVL.

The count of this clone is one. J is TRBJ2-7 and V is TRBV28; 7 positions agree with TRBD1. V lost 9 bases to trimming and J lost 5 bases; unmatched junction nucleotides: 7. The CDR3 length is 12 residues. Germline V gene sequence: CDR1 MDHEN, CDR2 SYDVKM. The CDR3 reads CASRKTGHEQYF. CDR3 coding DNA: TGTGCCAGTAGAAAGACAGGGCACGAGCAGTACTTC.

CDR3 nucleotide sequence: TGTGCCAGCAGTGATTGGGCAGCCTATGGCTACACCTTC. Protein product: CASSDWAAYGYTF. The chain couples TRBV6-1 to TRBJ1-2, with D hard to call. The CDR3 loop spans 13 amino acids. Germline CDR1 and CDR2: MNHNS and SASEGT. The V gene lost 3 bases and the J gene lost 4 bases, with 9 bases spanning the gap.

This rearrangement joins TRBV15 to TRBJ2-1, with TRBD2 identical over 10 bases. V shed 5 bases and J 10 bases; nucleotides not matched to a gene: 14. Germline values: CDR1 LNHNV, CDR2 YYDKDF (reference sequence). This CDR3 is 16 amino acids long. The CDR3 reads CATSPSGAGGFREQFF. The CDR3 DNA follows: TGTGCCACCAGCCCATCCGGAGCGGGAGGGTTTCGGGAGCAGTTCTTC.

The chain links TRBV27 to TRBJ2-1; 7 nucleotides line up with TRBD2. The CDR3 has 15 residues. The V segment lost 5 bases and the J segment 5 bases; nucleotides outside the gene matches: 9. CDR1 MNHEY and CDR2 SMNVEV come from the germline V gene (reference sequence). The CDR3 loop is CASSPQWDYDNEQFF. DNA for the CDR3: TGTGCCAGCAGTCCTCAATGGGACTACGACAATGAGCAGTTCTTC.

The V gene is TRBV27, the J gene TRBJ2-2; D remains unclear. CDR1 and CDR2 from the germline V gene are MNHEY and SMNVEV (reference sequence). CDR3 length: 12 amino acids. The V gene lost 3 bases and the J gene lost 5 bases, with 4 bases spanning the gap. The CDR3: CASSFPTGELFF. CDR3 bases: TGTGCCAGCAGTTTTCCGACCGGGGAGCTGTTTTTT.

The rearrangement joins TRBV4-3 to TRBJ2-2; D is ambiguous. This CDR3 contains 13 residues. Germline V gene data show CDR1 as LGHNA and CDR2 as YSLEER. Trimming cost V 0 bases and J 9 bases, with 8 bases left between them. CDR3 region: CASSQEWARELFF. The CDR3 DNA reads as TGCGCCAGCAGCCAAGAGTGGGCCAGGGAGCTGTTTTTT.

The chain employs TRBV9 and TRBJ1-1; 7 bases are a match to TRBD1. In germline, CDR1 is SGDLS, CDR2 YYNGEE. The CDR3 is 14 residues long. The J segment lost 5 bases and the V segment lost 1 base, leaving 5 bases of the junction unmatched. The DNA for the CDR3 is TGTGCCAGCAGCGTATCAACAGGGGTGACTGAAGCTTTCTTT. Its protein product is CASSVSTGVTEAFF.

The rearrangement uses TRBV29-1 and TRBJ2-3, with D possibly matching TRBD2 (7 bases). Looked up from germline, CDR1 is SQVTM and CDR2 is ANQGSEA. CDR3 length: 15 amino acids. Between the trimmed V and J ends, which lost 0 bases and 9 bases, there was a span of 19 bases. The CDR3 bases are TGCAGCGTTGAAGACCCTGACGGGGGGCCCCGGACGCAGTATTTT. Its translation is CSVEDPDGGPRTQYF.

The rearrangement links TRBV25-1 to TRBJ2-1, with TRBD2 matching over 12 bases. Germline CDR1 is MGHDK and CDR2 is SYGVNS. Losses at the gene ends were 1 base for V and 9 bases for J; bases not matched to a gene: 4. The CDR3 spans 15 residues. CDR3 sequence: CASSEFSTSGSEQFF. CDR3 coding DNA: TGTGCCAGCAGTGAATTCTCGACTAGCGGGAGTGAGCAGTTCTTC.

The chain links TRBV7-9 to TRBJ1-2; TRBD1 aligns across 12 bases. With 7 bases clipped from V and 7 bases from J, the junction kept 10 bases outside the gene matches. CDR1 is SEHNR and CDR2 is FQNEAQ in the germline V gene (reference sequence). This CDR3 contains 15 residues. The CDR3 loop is CASTQGGQGAFGYTF. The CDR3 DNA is TGTGCCAGCACCCAGGGGGGACAGGGGGCTTTTGGCTACACCTTC.